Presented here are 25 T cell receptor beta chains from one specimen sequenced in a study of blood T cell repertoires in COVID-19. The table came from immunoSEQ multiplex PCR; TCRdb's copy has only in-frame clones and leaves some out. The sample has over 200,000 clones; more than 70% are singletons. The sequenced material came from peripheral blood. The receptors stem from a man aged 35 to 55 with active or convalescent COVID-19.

The CDR3 region is CAISGDTGSGYTF. Written as DNA, the CDR3 is TGTGCCATCAGTGGGGACACAGGGTCGGGCTACACCTTC. V and J are TRBV10-3 and TRBJ1-2; a weak D match, TRBD1 (6 bases). This CDR3 spans 13 amino acids. CDR1 and CDR2 (germline): ENHRY, SYGVKD. With 4 bases removed from V and 8 bases from J, the gap between germline ends came to 14 bases.

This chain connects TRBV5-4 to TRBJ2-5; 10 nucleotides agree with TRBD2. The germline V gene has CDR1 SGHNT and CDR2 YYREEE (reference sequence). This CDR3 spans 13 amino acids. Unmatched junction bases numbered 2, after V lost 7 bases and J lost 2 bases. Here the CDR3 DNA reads TGTGCCAGCCGGACTAGCGGTCAAGAGACCCAGTACTTC. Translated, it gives CASRTSGQETQYF.

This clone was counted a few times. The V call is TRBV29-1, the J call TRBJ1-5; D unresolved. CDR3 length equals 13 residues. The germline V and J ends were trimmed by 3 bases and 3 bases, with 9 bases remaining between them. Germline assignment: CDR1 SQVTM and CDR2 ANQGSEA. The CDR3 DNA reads TGCAGCGTTGAGGGAGAGAACAATCAGCCCCAGCATTTT. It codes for CSVEGENNQPQHF.

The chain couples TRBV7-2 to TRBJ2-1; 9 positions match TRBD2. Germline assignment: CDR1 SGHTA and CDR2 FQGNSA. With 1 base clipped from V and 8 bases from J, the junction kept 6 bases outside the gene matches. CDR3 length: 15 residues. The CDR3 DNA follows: TGTGCCAGCAGCTTAGTGGCGGGAGGGAGACATGAGCAGTTCTTC. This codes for CASSLVAGGRHEQFF.

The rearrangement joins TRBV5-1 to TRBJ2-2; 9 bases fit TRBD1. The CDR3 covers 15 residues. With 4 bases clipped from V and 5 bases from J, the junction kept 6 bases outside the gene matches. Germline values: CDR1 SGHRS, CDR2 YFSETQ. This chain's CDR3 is CASSPRQGGTGELFF. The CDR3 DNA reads TGCGCCAGCAGCCCCCGACAGGGGGGGACCGGGGAGCTGTTTTTT.

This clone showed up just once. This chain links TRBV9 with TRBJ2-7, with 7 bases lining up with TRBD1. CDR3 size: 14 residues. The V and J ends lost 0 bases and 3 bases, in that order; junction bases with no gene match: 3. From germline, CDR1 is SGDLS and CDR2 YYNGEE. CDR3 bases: TGTGCCAGCAGCGTAGTAGGGGACAGCTACGAGCAGTACTTC. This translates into CASSVVGDSYEQYF.

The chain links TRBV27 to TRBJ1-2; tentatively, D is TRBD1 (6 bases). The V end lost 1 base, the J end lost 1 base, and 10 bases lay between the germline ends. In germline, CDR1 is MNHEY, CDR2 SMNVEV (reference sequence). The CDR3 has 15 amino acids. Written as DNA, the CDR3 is TGTGCCAGCAGTTTATTGGACAGCTTTAACTATGGCTACACCTTC. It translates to CASSLLDSFNYGYTF.

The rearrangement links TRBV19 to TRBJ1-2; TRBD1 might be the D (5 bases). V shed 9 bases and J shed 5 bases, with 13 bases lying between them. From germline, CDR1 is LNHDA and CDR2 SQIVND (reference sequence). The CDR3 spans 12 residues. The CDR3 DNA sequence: TGTGCCAGCAGCCGGGGGGAATATGGCTACACCTTC. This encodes CASSRGEYGYTF.

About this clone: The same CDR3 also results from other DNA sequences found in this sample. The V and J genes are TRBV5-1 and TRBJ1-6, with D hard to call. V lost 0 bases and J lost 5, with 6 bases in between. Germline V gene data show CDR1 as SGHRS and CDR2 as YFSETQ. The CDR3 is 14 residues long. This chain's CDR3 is CASSLGQDNSPLHF. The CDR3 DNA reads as TGCGCCAGCAGCTTGGGGCAGGATAATTCACCCCTCCACTTT.

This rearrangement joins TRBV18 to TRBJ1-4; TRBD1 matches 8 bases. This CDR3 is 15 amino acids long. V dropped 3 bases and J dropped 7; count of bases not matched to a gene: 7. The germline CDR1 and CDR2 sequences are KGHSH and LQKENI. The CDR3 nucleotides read TGTGCCAGCTCACCCAGTCAGGGGGCAACTGAAAAACTGTTTTTT. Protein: CASSPSQGATEKLFF.

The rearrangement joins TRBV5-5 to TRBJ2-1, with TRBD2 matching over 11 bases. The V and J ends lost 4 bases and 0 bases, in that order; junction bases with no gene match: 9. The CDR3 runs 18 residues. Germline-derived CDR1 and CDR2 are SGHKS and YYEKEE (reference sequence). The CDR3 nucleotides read TGTGCCAGCAGCAAGGGGACTAGCGGAGGGGGCTCCTACAATGAGCAGTTCTTC. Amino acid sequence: CASSKGTSGGGSYNEQFF.

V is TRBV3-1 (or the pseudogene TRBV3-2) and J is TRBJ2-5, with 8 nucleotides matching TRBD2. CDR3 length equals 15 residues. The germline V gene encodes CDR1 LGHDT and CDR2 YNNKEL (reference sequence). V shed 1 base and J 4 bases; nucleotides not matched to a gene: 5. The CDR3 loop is CASSQALAGRETQYF. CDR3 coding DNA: TGTGCCAGCAGCCAAGCCCTAGCGGGCCGAGAGACCCAGTACTTC.

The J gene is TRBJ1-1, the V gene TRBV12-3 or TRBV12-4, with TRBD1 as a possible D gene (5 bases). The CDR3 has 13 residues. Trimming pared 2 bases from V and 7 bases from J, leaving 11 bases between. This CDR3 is CASSLLGGGEAFF. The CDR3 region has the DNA TGTGCCAGCAGTTTATTGGGGGGGGGTGAAGCTTTCTTT.

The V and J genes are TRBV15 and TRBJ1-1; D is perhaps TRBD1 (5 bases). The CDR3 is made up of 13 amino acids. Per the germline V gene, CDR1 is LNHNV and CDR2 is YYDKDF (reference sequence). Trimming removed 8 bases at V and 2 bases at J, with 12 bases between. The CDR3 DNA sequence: TGTGCCACCGGTCAGGGAGGAAACACTGAAGCTTTCTTT. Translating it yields CATGQGGNTEAFF.

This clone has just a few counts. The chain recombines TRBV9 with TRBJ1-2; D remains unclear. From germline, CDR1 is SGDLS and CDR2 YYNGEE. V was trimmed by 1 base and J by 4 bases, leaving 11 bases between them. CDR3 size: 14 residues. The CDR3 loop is CASSVFGATYGYTF. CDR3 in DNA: TGTGCCAGCAGCGTATTCGGAGCTACCTATGGCTACACCTTC.

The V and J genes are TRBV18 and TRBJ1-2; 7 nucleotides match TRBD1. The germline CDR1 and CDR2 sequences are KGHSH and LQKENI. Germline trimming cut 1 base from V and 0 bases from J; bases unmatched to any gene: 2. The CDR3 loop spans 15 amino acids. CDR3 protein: CASSPQTGTNYGYTF. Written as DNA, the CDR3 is TGTGCCAGCTCACCACAGACAGGGACTAACTATGGCTACACCTTC.

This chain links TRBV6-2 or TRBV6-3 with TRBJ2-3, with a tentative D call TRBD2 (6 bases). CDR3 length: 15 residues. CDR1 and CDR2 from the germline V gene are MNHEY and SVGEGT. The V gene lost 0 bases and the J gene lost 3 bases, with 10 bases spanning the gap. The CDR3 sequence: CASSYSGGVTDTQYF. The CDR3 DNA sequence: TGTGCCAGCAGTTACTCCGGCGGGGTAACAGATACGCAGTATTTT.

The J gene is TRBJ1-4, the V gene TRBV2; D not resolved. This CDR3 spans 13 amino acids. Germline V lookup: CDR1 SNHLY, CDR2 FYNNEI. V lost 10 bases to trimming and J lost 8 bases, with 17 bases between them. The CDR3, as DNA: TGTGCCACTAAGGAGGGCCCCAGGGAAAAACTGTTTTTT. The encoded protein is CATKEGPREKLFF. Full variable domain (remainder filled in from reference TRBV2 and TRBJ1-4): EPEVTQTPSHQVTQMGQEVILRCVPISNHLYFYWYRQILGQKVEFLVSFYNNEISEKSEIFDDQFSVERPDGSNFTLKIRSTKLEDSAMYFCATKEGPREKLFFGSGTQLSVL.

Here the CDR3 DNA reads TGCGCCAGCAGTAAGGGGTTTGGCTACACCTTC. Protein product: CASSKGFGYTF. The chain has TRBV23-1 and TRBJ1-2; possibly TRBD1 for D (5 bases). TRBV23-1 is labeled an ORF, and its function is uncertain. Between the trimmed V and J ends, which lost 5 bases and 7 bases, there was a span of 8 bases. The CDR3 consists of 11 residues.

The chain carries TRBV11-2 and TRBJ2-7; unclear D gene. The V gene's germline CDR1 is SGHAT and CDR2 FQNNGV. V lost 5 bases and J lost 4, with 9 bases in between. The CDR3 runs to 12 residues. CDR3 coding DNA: TGTGCCAGCAGCCTACGCATTTACGAGCAGTACTTC. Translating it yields CASSLRIYEQYF.

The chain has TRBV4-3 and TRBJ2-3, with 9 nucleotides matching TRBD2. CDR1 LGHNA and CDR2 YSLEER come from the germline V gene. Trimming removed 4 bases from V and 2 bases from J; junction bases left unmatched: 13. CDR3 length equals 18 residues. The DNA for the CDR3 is TGCGCCAGCAGCCTAATATTCCAGCGGGGGGACAACACAGATACGCAGTATTTT. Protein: CASSLIFQRGDNTDTQYF.

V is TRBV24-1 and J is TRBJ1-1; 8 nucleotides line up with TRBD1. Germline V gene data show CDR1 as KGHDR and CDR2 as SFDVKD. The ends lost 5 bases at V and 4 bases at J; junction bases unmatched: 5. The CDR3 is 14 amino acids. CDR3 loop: CATSVRQGCTEAFF. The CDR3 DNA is TGTGCCACCAGTGTCCGACAGGGGTGCACTGAAGCTTTCTTT.

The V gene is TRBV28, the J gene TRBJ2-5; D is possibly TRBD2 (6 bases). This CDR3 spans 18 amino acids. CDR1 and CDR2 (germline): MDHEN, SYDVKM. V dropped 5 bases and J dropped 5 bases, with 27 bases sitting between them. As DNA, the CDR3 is TGTGCCAGCAGTCCATCCGGACGCTTTACCGCCGGAGGGGAGACCCAGTACTTC. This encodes CASSPSGRFTAGGETQYF.

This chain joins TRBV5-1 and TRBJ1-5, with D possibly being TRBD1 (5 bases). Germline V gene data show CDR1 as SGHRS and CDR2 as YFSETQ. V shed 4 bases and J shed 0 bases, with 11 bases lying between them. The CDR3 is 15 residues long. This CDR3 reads CASSPGEYSNQPQHF. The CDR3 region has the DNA TGCGCCAGCAGCCCGGGGGAATATAGCAATCAGCCCCAGCATTTT. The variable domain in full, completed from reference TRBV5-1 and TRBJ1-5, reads KAGVTQTPRYLIKTRGQQVTLSCSPISGHRSVSWYQQTPGQGLQFLFEYFSETQRNKGNFPGRFSGRQFSNSRSEMNVSTLELGDSALYLCASSPGEYSNQPQHFGDGTRLSIL.

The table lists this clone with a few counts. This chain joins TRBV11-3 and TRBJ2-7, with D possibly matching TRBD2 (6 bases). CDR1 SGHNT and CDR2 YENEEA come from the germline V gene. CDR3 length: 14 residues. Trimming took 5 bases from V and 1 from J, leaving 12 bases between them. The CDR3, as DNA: TGTGCCAGCAGCCCGGGGGTAGTTTCCTACGAGCAGTACTTC. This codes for CASSPGVVSYEQYF.